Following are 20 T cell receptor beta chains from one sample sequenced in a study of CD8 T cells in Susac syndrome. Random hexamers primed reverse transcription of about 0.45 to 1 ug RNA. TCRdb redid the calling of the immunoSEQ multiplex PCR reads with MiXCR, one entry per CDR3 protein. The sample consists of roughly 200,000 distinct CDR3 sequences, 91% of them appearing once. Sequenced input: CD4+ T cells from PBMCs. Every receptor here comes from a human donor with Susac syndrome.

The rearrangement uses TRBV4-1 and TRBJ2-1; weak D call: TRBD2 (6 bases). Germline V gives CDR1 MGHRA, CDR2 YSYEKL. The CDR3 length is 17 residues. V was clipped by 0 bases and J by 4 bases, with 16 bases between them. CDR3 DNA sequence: TGCGCCAGCAGCCAAGACCCTGCGGGGACGACTTACAATGAGCAGTTCTTC. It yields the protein CASSQDPAGTTYNEQFF.

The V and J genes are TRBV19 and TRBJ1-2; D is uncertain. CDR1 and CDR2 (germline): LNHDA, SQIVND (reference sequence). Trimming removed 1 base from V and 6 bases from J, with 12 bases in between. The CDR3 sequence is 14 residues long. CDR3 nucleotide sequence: TGTGCCAGTAGTATAGTACAAGGGATGCATGGCTACACCTTC. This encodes CASSIVQGMHGYTF.

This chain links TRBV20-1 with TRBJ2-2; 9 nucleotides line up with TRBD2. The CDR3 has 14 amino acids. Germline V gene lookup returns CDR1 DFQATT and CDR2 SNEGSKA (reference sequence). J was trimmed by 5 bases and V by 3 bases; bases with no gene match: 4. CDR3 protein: CSASGLAGTGELFF. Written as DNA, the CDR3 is TGCAGTGCTAGTGGGCTAGCGGGGACCGGGGAGCTGTTTTTT.

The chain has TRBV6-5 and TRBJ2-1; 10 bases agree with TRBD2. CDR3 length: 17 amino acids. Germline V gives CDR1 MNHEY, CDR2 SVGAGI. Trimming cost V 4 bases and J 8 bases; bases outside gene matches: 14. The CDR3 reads CASSSLAGETQVHEQFF. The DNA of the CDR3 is TGTGCCAGCAGTTCCCTAGCGGGAGAGACCCAAGTCCATGAGCAGTTCTTC.

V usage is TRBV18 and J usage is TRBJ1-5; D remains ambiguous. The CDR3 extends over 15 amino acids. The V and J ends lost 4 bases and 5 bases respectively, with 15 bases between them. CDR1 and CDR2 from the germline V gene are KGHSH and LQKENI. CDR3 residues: CASSLQPRRDQPQHF. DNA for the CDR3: TGTGCCAGCTCACTACAGCCTCGGCGTGATCAGCCCCAGCATTTT.

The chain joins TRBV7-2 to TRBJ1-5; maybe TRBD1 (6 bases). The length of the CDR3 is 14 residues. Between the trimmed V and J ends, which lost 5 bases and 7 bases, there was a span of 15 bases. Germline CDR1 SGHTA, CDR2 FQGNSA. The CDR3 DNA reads TGTGCCAGCAGCCCGGACAGCGGCACGCAGCCCCAGCATTTT. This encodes CASSPDSGTQPQHF.

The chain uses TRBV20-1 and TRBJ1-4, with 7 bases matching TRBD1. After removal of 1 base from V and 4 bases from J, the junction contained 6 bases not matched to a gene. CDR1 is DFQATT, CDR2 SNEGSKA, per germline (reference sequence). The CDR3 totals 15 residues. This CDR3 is CSARGLGTVNEKLFF. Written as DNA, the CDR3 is TGCAGTGCTAGAGGGTTAGGGACAGTTAATGAAAAACTGTTTTTT.

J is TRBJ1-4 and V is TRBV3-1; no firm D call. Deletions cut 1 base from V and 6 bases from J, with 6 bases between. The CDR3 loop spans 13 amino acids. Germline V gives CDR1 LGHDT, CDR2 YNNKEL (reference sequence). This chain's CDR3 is CASSQGTHEKLFF. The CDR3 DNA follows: TGTGCCAGCAGCCAAGGGACGCATGAAAAACTGTTTTTT.

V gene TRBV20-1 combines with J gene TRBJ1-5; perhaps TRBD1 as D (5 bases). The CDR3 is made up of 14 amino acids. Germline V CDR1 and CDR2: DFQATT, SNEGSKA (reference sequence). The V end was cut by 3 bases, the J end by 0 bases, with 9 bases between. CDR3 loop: CSASAGHSNQPQHF. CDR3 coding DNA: TGCAGTGCTAGCGCAGGGCATAGCAATCAGCCCCAGCATTTT.

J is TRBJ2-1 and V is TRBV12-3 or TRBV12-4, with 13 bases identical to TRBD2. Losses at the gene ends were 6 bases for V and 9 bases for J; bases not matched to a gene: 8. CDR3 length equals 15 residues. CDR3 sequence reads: CASSSGTSGVIEQFF. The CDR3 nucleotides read TGTGCCAGCAGCTCCGGGACTAGCGGGGTAATTGAGCAGTTCTTC.

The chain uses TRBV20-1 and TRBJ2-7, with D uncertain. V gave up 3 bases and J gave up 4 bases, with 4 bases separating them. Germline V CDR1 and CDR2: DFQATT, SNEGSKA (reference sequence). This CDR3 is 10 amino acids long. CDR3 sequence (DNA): TGCAGTGCTAGCGTTTACGAGCAGTACTTC. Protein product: CSASVYEQYF.

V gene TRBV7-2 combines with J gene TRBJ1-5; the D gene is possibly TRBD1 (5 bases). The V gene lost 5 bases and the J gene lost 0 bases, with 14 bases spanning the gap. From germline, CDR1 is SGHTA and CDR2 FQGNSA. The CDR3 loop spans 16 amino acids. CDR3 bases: TGTGCCAGCAGCCCAGGGTACGGTTATAGCAATCAGCCCCAGCATTTT. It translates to CASSPGYGYSNQPQHF.

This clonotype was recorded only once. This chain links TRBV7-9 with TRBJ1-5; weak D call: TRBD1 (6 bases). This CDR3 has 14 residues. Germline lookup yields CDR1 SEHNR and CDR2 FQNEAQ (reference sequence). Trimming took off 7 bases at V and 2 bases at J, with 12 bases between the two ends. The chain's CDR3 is CASTRGGGNQPQHF. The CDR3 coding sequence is TGTGCCAGCACCCGCGGGGGCGGCAATCAGCCCCAGCATTTT. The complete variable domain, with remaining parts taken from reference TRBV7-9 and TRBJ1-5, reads DTGVSQNPRHKITKRGQNVTFRCDPISEHNRLYWYRQTLGQGPEFLTYFQNEAQLEKSRLLSDRFSAERPKGSFSTLEIQRTEQGDSAMYLCASTRGGGNQPQHFGDGTRLSIL.

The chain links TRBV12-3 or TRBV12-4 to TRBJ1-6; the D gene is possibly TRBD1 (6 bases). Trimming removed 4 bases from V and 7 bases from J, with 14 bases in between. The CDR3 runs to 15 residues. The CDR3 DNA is TGTGCCAGCAGTTCCGGGGGCGCCTGGAATTCACCCCTCCACTTT. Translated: CASSSGGAWNSPLHF.

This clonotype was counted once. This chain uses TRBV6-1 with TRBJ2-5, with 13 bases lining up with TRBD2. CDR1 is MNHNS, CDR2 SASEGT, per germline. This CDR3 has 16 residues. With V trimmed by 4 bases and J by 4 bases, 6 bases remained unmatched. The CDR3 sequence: CASSGTSGRGVETQYF. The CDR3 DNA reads TGTGCCAGCAGTGGGACTAGCGGGAGAGGAGTAGAGACCCAGTACTTC.

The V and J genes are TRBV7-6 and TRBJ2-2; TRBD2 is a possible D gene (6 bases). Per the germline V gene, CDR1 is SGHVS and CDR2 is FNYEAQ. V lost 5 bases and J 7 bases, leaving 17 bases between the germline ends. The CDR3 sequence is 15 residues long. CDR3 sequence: CASSPPLGGGGELFF. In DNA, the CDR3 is TGTGCCAGCAGCCCCCCCCTGGGAGGCGGCGGGGAGCTGTTTTTT.

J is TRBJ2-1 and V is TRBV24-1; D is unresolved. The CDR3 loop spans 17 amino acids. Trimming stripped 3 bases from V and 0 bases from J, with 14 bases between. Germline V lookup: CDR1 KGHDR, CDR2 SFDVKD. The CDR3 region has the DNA TGTGCCACCAGTGATAGGGTTAAGAAGAGCTCCTACAATGAGCAGTTCTTC. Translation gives CATSDRVKKSSYNEQFF.

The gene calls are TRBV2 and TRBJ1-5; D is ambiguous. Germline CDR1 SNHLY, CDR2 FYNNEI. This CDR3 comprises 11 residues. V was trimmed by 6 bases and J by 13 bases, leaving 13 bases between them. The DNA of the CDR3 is TGTGCCAGCAGAGAAACGGCAGTACAGCATTTT. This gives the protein CASRETAVQHF.

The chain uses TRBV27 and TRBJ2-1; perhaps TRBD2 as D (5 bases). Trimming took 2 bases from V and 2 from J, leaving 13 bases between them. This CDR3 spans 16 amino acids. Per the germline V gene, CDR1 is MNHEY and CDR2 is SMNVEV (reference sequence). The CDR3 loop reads CASSLMERLAYNEQFF. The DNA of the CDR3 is TGTGCCAGCAGTTTAATGGAGCGGCTTGCCTACAATGAGCAGTTCTTC.

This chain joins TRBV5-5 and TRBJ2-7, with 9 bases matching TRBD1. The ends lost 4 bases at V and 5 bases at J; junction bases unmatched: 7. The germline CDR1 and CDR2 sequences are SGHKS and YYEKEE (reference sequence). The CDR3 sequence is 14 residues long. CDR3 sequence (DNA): TGTGCCAGCAGCAAACAGGGGGCGAACCACGAGCAGTACTTC. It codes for CASSKQGANHEQYF.